This T cell receptor (beta chain) came from a study of blood T cells in healthy people across ages. Worth noting for this clonotype: Its matching antigen is unknown.

For the second PCR, which ran for 7 to 11 cycles, a sample-barcoded 5' primer and a J-beta primer mix were used. MiXCR, run by TCRdb on the 5' RACE reads, gives a single entry per CDR3 protein. The sample lists roughly 1.7 million distinct CDR3 sequences, roughly 32% occurring once. Study conclusions and caveats: PBMCs that were unsorted prevented a conclusive naive versus antigen-experienced comparison. Higher diversity, along with more naive CD4+ cells, distinguished long-lived donors from aged donors.

This CDR3 spans 17 amino acids. CDR1 and CDR2 (germline): DFQATT, SNEGSKA (reference sequence). J gave up 2 bases and V 6 bases, and 12 bases lay outside the gene matches. The chain couples TRBV20-1 to TRBJ2-3; 12 bases line up with TRBD2. The sequence derives from a woman between 25 and 40 years old in good health. The sequenced sample was blood. CDR3 in amino acids: CSARTSGGPDYTDTQYF. CDR3 bases: TGCAGTGCCCGTACTAGCGGGGGGCCAGATTACACAGATACGCAGTATTTT.